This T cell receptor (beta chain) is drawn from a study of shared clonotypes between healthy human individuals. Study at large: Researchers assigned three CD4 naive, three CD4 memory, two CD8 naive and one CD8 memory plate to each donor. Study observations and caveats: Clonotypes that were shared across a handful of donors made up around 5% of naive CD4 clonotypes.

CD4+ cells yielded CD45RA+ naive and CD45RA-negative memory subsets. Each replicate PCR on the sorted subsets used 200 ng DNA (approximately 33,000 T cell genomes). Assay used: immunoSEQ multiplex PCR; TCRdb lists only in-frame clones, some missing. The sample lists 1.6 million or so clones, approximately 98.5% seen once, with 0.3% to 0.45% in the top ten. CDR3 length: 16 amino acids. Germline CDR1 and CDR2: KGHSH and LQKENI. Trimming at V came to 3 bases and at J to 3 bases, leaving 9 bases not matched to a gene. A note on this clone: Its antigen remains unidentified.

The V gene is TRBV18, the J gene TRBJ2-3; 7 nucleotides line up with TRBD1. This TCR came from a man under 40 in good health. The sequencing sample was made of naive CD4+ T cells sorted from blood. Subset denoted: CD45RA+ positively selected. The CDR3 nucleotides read TGTGCCAGCTCACCCTATGCAGACAGGGCAACAGATACGCAGTATTTT. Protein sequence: CASSPYADRATDTQYF.